This is a list of T cell receptor beta chains from one sample in a study of post-analysis software for immune sequencing data. TCRdb recomputed calls from the PCR reads with MiXCR, one row per CDR3 protein. This sample has hundreds of thousands of distinct CDR3 sequences; roughly 27% occur once, and the top ten carry roughly 0.54%. The sequencing input was blood. These TCRs come from a girl aged 5 to 17 with multiple sclerosis. Each CDR3 is given with its conserved first and last residue. Fields, in order: CDR3 DNA, CDR3 protein, J gene, clone size, D gene, V gene. The D gene is left open where the match is weak. Not all rows give a size; the values are once, few, many and, for expanded clones, a class.

TGTGCCAGCAGTATTAGGGCAGGCGCGGAGATCCAGTACTTC | CASSIRAGAEIQYF | TRBJ2-5 | - | - | TRBV28
TGCGCCAGCAGCTTGGCCGGGGGGGACACGGCCCAGCATTTT | CASSLAGGDTAQHF | TRBJ1-5 | - | - | TRBV5-1
TGCGCCAGCAGGTCTGGGCACACTGAAGCTTTCTTT | CASRSGHTEAFF | TRBJ1-1 | - | - | TRBV5-1
TGTGCCATCAGTGAGTCCGGCGGGGGGGCGGATACGCAGTATTTT | CAISESGGGADTQYF | TRBJ2-3 | - | TRBD2 | TRBV10-3
TGTGCCAGCAGCCCCGGCCTGGGGCTGGGTGTGGATGAGCAGTTCTTC | CASSPGLGLGVDEQFF | TRBJ2-1 | few | - | TRBV6-2/TRBV6-3
TGTGCCAGCAGCGCCTCTGGAAACACCATATATTTT | CASSASGNTIYF | TRBJ1-3 | - | - | TRBV12-3/TRBV12-4
TGTGCCAGCAGCCCCTCGGAGTACAGCTCCTACGAGCAGTACTTC | CASSPSEYSSYEQYF | TRBJ2-7 | - | - | TRBV7-9
TGCAGTGCTCGCGGGGGGATGTTCCGTCAGCCCCAGCATTTT | CSARGGMFRQPQHF | TRBJ1-5 | - | - | TRBV20-1
TGTGCCAGCAGTTCCGAAAGCGGGAGGCCCCCCCAAGAGACCCAGTACTTC | CASSSESGRPPQETQYF | TRBJ2-5 | few | TRBD2 | TRBV6-6
TGTGCCACCCTAAGGCCGGGACAGGGCAATCAGCCCCAGCATTTT | CATLRPGQGNQPQHF | TRBJ1-5 | - | TRBD1 | TRBV24-1
TGTGCCAGCAGCCCCTCCCTCGGGACTAGACAAGAGACCCAGTACTTC | CASSPSLGTRQETQYF | TRBJ2-5 | - | TRBD2 | TRBV7-9
TGTGCCAGCACCTTCGGTGGGGCGCGCACAGATACGCAGTATTTT | CASTFGGARTDTQYF | TRBJ2-3 | few | - | TRBV12-3/TRBV12-4
TGTGCCAGCAGCGCGGGCGGAGCCCTCAATGAGCAGTTCTTC | CASSAGGALNEQFF | TRBJ2-1 | - | - | TRBV9
TGCACCACCCTCGGGGGTGCGGACACTGAAGCTTTCTTT | CTTLGGADTEAFF | TRBJ1-1 | - | - | TRBV20-1
TGCGCCAGCAGCCCGGCGGTAGCGGGAGGCACAGATACGCAGTATTTT | CASSPAVAGGTDTQYF | TRBJ2-3 | - | TRBD2 | TRBV5-1
TGTGCCAGCAGCGTAGATCTGCGGGAGGGCTCCTACAATGAGCAGTTCTTC | CASSVDLREGSYNEQFF | TRBJ2-1 | few | TRBD2 | TRBV9
TGTGCCAGCAGCCCCCAGGGGGCGAACACCGGGGAGCTGTTTTTT | CASSPQGANTGELFF | TRBJ2-2 | - | TRBD1 | TRBV12-3/TRBV12-4
TGTGCCAGCAGCTTAGAGGGAGGCTCGAATCAGCCCCAGCATTTT | CASSLEGGSNQPQHF | TRBJ1-5 | many | - | TRBV5-1
TGTGCCACCCGCCGGGCGGGAGGTTTCCACGAGCAGTACTTC | CATRRAGGFHEQYF | TRBJ2-7 | once | TRBD2 | TRBV28
TGTGCCAGCAGTTTATCGTCTAGAGAAAACATTCAGTACTTC | CASSLSSRENIQYF | TRBJ2-4 | - | - | TRBV27
TGCACACAGGCTAGCGGAAGGCCCACAGATACGCAGTATTTT | CTQASGRPTDTQYF | TRBJ2-3 | - | TRBD2 | TRBV20-1
TGTGCCAGCAGTTTTATCTCGGGGCACCGCAATGAGCAGTTCTTC | CASSFISGHRNEQFF | TRBJ2-1 | few | - | TRBV27
TGTGCCAGCAGCCCACTCTCGGGCTATGGCTACACCTTC | CASSPLSGYGYTF | TRBJ1-2 | few | - | TRBV7-2
TGTGCCGGCAGCCGACCCCGGGGCCTGCGCTACGAGCAGTACTTC | CAGSRPRGLRYEQYF | TRBJ2-7 | - | - | TRBV6-2/TRBV6-3
TGTGCCAGCAGCGACGGAATAAGAAACACTGAAGCTTTCTTT | CASSDGIRNTEAFF | TRBJ1-1 | - | - | TRBV9
TGTGTCAGCAGCCGGGACAGGGCCAGCTACACCTTC | CVSSRDRASYTF | TRBJ1-2 | - | TRBD1 | TRBV6-6
TGTGCCAGCAGCCAGCACCCGGGACAGGGTAATCAGCCCCAGCATTTT | CASSQHPGQGNQPQHF | TRBJ1-5 | few | TRBD1 | TRBV3-1
TGTGCCAGCAGTTTGTGGCTTGGGGACTTGAGTTCACCCCTCCACTTT | CASSLWLGDLSSPLHF | TRBJ1-6 | - | - | TRBV12-3/TRBV12-4
TGTGCCAGCAGCTCGACCCGGGACACGCAGTACTTC | CASSSTRDTQYF | TRBJ2-4 | - | - | TRBV7-8
TGTGCCATCAGCGACGTAGAATGGACCGGGGAGCTGTTTTTT | CAISDVEWTGELFF | TRBJ2-2 | - | - | TRBV10-3
TGCAGCGTTGAAACAGGAAATACTAACTATGGCTACACCTTC | CSVETGNTNYGYTF | TRBJ1-2 | few | - | TRBV29-1
TGTGCCAGCAGCTCAGCACACCCCGGGACAAAGTTCTTC | CASSSAHPGTKFF | TRBJ2-1 | many | - | TRBV12-3/TRBV12-4
TGCGCCAGCAGTGTCGCGGTCGGGACTCTTCCCGGGGAGCTGTTTTTT | CASSVAVGTLPGELFF | TRBJ2-2 | few | - | TRBV10-2
TGCGCCAGCAGCTTGGCCCCTTCGGGGTCTGAGCAGTACTTC | CASSLAPSGSEQYF | TRBJ2-7 | - | - | TRBV5-1
TGCAGCGTTGAAGAGTGGCAGGCCGGGGGCTACACCTTC | CSVEEWQAGGYTF | TRBJ1-2 | few | - | TRBV29-1
TGTGCCAGCAGTGAGCCCCCTGACAGGGGATATGTCTCTGGGGCCAACGTCCTGACTTTC | CASSEPPDRGYVSGANVLTF | TRBJ2-6 | - | TRBD1 | TRBV25-1
TGCAGTGCTGGGGTAGTGGGCGATCAGCTCCAGCATTTT | CSAGVVGDQLQHF | TRBJ1-5 | - | - | TRBV20-1
TGTGCCAGCAGCCAAGGGCCGGAGGGCTATGGCTACACCTTC | CASSQGPEGYGYTF | TRBJ1-2 | - | - | TRBV4-2
TGCAGTGCTAGAGAGGGAGGAGACTACAATGAGCAGTTCTTC | CSAREGGDYNEQFF | TRBJ2-1 | few | - | TRBV20-1
TGTGCCAGCAGCGTAGCTGGGGGCGGCGAGCAGTACTTC | CASSVAGGGEQYF | TRBJ2-7 | few | - | TRBV9
TGCAGTGCTACCTGGCTTTCCTACGAGCAGTACTTC | CSATWLSYEQYF | TRBJ2-7 | few | - | TRBV20-1
TGTGCCAGCAGATATGCCCGCGTTAATAATTCACCCCTCCACTTT | CASRYARVNNSPLHF | TRBJ1-6 | - | - | TRBV27
TGTGCCAGCAGCCCTCTTAACACAGATACGCAGTATTTT | CASSPLNTDTQYF | TRBJ2-3 | few | - | TRBV7-9
TGTGCCAGCAGTGAGGTGGCGCGGGGCGAGCAGTTCTTC | CASSEVARGEQFF | TRBJ2-1 | - | - | TRBV2
TGTGCCAGCACTGGCGCTCCTAGCACAGATACGCAGTATTTT | CASTGAPSTDTQYF | TRBJ2-3 | few | - | TRBV27
TGTGCCAGCAGTCCCCGGGTAGGGGGCGTCTCTGGGGCCAACGTCCTGACTTTC | CASSPRVGGVSGANVLTF | TRBJ2-6 | - | TRBD1 | TRBV28
TGCAGTGCTCGCCGAGGCCTCAGGGGGGCTAGCGGGAGGGCCAACGAGCAGTACTTC | CSARRGLRGASGRANEQYF | TRBJ2-7 | many | TRBD2 | TRBV20-1
TGCAGCGTCAAAAAGAGGACAGCTTCCACTGAAGCTTTCTTT | CSVKKRTASTEAFF | TRBJ1-1 | - | - | TRBV29-1
TGCGCCAGCAGCCAAGATCGAGTATCCGGGGAGCGGTTTTTT | CASSQDRVSGERFF | TRBJ2-2 | - | - | TRBV4-1
TGTGCCATCACTTATGGCGGGAGCACAGATACGCAGTATTTT | CAITYGGSTDTQYF | TRBJ2-3 | - | - | TRBV10-3
TGCGCCAGCAGCCAAGATAGCAGGGGGCGACAGCCCCAGCATTTT | CASSQDSRGRQPQHF | TRBJ1-5 | - | TRBD1 | TRBV4-3
TGCAGTGCTAGACTCCCGGGGACTTCGCAAAGGGACTACGAGCAGTACTTC | CSARLPGTSQRDYEQYF | TRBJ2-7 | - | - | TRBV20-1
TGTGCCAGCAGTGGACAGCCGAACACTGAAGCTTTCTTT | CASSGQPNTEAFF | TRBJ1-1 | few | - | TRBV6-4
TGTGCCAGCAGCTTAATGAGTATGCGCAGGGAGGGTCAGCCCCAGCATTTT | CASSLMSMRREGQPQHF | TRBJ1-5 | few | - | TRBV7-2
TGTGCCAGCAGCTTAAGAGGGGTCGGTGAGCAGTTCTTC | CASSLRGVGEQFF | TRBJ2-1 | many | - | TRBV11-2